These 2 T cell receptor beta chains share one sample of origin, sequenced in a study of blood T cell repertoires in COVID-19. The assay was immunoSEQ multiplex PCR, and TCRdb's table has in-frame clones only and misses some. The sample includes roughly 100,000 clones, about 91% of them seen just once. Sequencing was performed on peripheral blood. These receptors all come from a woman older than 75 with active COVID-19.

CDR3 sequence (DNA): TGTGCCAGCTCACAACTAACAGGGGCAAACTACAATGAGCAGTTCTTC. Protein sequence: CASSQLTGANYNEQFF. This chain links TRBV18 with TRBJ2-1, with 7 bases fitting TRBD1. V lost 4 bases and J lost 3; bases outside the gene matches: 9. CDR1 KGHSH and CDR2 LQKENI come from the germline V gene. This CDR3 region has 16 residues. Using reference TRBV18 and TRBJ2-1 for the parts outside the CDR3, the full variable domain is NAGVMQNPRHLVRRRGQEARLRCSPMKGHSHVYWYRQLPEEGLKFMVYLQKENIIDESGMPKERFSAEFPKEGPSILRIQQVVRGDSAAYFCASSQLTGANYNEQFFGPGTRLTVL.

This clone was found once. The V call is TRBV7-9, the J call TRBJ2-2; 8 bases are a match to TRBD1. The CDR3 consists of 15 residues. V shed 3 bases and J 7 bases; nucleotides not matched to a gene: 7. Germline V lookup: CDR1 SEHNR, CDR2 FQNEAQ (reference sequence). For the CDR3, the DNA is TGTGCCAGCAGCTTGGGACAGGTGTTTGGCGGGGAGCTGTTTTTT. This encodes CASSLGQVFGGELFF.